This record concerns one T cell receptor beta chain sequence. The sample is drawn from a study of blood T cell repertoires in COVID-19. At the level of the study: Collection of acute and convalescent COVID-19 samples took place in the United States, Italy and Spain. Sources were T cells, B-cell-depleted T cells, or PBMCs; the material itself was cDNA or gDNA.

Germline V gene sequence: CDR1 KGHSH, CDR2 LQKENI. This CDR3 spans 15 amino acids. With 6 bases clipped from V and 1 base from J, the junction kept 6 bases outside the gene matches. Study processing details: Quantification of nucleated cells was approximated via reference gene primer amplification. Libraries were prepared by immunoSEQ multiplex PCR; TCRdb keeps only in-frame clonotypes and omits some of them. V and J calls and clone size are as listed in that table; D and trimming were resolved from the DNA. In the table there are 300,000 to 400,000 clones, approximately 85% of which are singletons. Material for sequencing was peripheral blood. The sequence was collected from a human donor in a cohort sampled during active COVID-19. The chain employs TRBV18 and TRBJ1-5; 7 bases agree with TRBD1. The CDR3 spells CASSLGQPSNQPQHF. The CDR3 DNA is TGTGCCAGCTCGCTGGGACAGCCGAGCAATCAGCCCCAGCATTTT.